Presented here are 10 T cell receptor beta chains from one specimen sequenced in a study of yellow fever vaccine responses in identical twins listed by TCRdb under 2018. Library preparation employed RT-PCR. The instrument given in TCRdb is Illumina HiSeq 2500. Through fastp at Q25 and MiXCR, TCRdb rebuilt clones from the public reads, retaining in-frame beta chains. Rows merge per CDR3 protein into single entries with the most common DNA and genes. For this sample the table gives around 5,000 distinct CDR3 sequences, of which roughly 85% were detected only once. Of the sample, 2% to 2.5% falls within the top ten clones. The sequences come from T cells from blood (PBMCs), unsorted or a sorted subset (not recorded which), collected before or after yellow fever vaccination (not recorded which). The receptor set was obtained from a woman under 30 who received the yellow fever vaccine. Donor details come from another sample of the same person, matched by shared clones.

This clonotype turned up a few times. For the CDR3, the DNA is TGCAGTGCTAGCCCTTTGACCGGGGGCCATGAAAAACTGTTTTTT. Translating gives CSASPLTGGHEKLFF. This chain connects TRBV20-1 to TRBJ1-4; maybe TRBD1 (6 bases). Trimming took 3 bases from V and 6 from J, leaving 17 bases between them. Germline values: CDR1 DFQATT, CDR2 SNEGSKA (reference sequence). The CDR3 is 15 residues long.

The chain carries TRBV13 and TRBJ2-7; TRBD1 might be the D (6 bases). Trimming stripped 11 bases from V and 5 bases from J, with 22 bases between. This CDR3 has 14 amino acids. The germline gives CDR1 PRHDT, CDR2 FYEKMQ (reference sequence). The CDR3 DNA reads TGTGCCGCAGGGGTCCATACAGGGACCGACGAGCAGTACTTC. Protein sequence: CAAGVHTGTDEQYF.

V usage is TRBV29-1 and J usage is TRBJ2-1; D call uncertain. The CDR3 loop spans 12 amino acids. Trimming shortened V by 4 bases and J by 4 bases, and 8 bases separated the two germline ends. Germline V gene lookup returns CDR1 SQVTM and CDR2 ANQGSEA. CDR3 in DNA: TGCAGCGTTGGGGGTCCGTACAATGAGCAGTTCTTC. It yields the protein CSVGGPYNEQFF.

This chain uses TRBV6-1 with TRBJ2-5; 8 bases fit TRBD2. Germline CDR1 and CDR2: MNHNS and SASEGT. The CDR3 covers 14 residues. V shed 6 bases and J 8 bases; nucleotides not matched to a gene: 11. CDR3 loop: CASSGLAGKVTQYF. In nucleotides, the CDR3 is TGTGCCAGCAGCGGACTAGCAGGCAAAGTTACCCAGTACTTC.

The rearrangement joins TRBV7-6 to TRBJ2-7; D may be TRBD2 (5 bases). Germline-derived CDR1 and CDR2 are SGHVS and FNYEAQ. The V gene lost 3 bases and the J gene lost 0 bases, with 12 bases spanning the gap. CDR3 length: 15 amino acids. The DNA for the CDR3 is TGTGCCAGCAGCTTGGAAGCGGCCATCTCCTACGAGCAGTACTTC. As protein: CASSLEAAISYEQYF.

This chain connects TRBV29-1 to TRBJ2-1; D ambiguous. V dropped 0 bases and J dropped 15 bases, with 12 bases sitting between them. The CDR3 is 11 amino acids. Germline lookup yields CDR1 SQVTM and CDR2 ANQGSEA. CDR3 residues: CSVEEVQLGFF. CDR3 nucleotide sequence: TGCAGCGTTGAAGAGGTACAGTTGGGGTTCTTC.

The chain recombines TRBV4-1 with TRBJ2-7; no clear D. The CDR3 is 15 residues long. V was shortened by 1 base and J by 1 base, with 11 bases between the two germline ends. CDR1 and CDR2 (germline): MGHRA, YSYEKL. The CDR3 bases are TGCGCCAGCAGCCAAGTCATCCAGTTTTCCTACGAGCAGTACTTC. Residues: CASSQVIQFSYEQYF.

The rearrangement joins TRBV29-1 to TRBJ1-1, with a possible D match to TRBD1 (5 bases). Germline CDR1 SQVTM, CDR2 ANQGSEA. The CDR3 is made up of 12 amino acids. V lost 6 bases to trimming and J lost 0 bases, with 8 bases between them. CDR3 coding DNA: TGCAGCGTGGGACGGATGAACACTGAAGCTTTCTTT. It yields the protein CSVGRMNTEAFF.

This clonotype was seen a few times. The genes are TRBV6-1 and TRBJ2-5, with 7 bases that match TRBD1. The length of the CDR3 is 17 residues. V trimming: 2 bases; J trimming: 3 bases; junction bases outside the gene matches: 12. CDR1 and CDR2 (germline): MNHNS, SASEGT. CDR3 residues: CASSEWRGTAGEETQYF. The CDR3 nucleotides read TGTGCCAGCAGTGAATGGAGAGGGACAGCCGGGGAAGAGACCCAGTACTTC.

The chain couples TRBV5-1 to TRBJ1-4, with 7 bases that match TRBD1. This CDR3 contains 11 residues. J gave up 12 bases and V 4 bases, and 3 bases lay outside the gene matches. Germline CDR1 and CDR2: SGHRS and YFSETQ. The CDR3 is CASSIDRELFF. Written as DNA, the CDR3 is TGCGCCAGCAGCATAGACAGGGAACTGTTTTTT.